The rows below give T cell receptor beta chains drawn from one sample of a study of T cell responses to AZD1222 COVID-19 vaccine. The data were produced by immunoSEQ multiplex PCR, yet TCRdb's version contains in-frame clones alone and is incomplete. The data contain about 150,000 clones, 90% to 95% of them singletons. The sample consisted of peripheral blood, taken 28 days after the second AZD1222 dose. All receptors come from an adult who received the AZD1222 COVID-19 vaccine. Each CDR3 is given with its conserved first and last residue. D genes are given only for firm matches. A row's size may be missing; if present it is once, few, many or a size class.

v_call: TRBV16
j_call: TRBJ2-5
clone_size: -
d_call: -
cdr3_nt: TGTGCCAGCAGCCAAACGGGCTCAAGGGAGACCCAGTACTTC
cdr3_aa: CASSQTGSRETQYF

v_call: TRBV19
j_call: TRBJ2-1
clone_size: -
d_call: TRBD1
cdr3_nt: TGTGCCAGTAGTAGGTCGATAGGGACAGGGTACAATGAGCAGTTCTTC
cdr3_aa: CASSRSIGTGYNEQFF

v_call: TRBV4-3
j_call: TRBJ2-1
clone_size: -
d_call: TRBD2
cdr3_nt: TGCGCCAGCAGCCAAGTTGGGACTAGCGTCTACAATGAGCAGTTCTTC
cdr3_aa: CASSQVGTSVYNEQFF

v_call: TRBV5-1
j_call: TRBJ2-2
clone_size: -
d_call: -
cdr3_nt: TGCGCCAGCAGCTTGGGAGGGTTCAACACCGGGGAGCTGTTTTTT
cdr3_aa: CASSLGGFNTGELFF

v_call: TRBV5-6
j_call: TRBJ1-1
clone_size: -
d_call: -
cdr3_nt: TGTGCCAGCATGGTCCCCGGGATCTGGGGGGTCATGAACACTGAAGCTTTCTTT
cdr3_aa: CASMVPGIWGVMNTEAFF

v_call: TRBV11-3
j_call: TRBJ2-1
clone_size: few
d_call: TRBD2
cdr3_nt: TGTGCCAGCAGCTTAGATCTAACGATTTTTGCGGCGGGAGGGGACGGTGAGCAGTTCTTC
cdr3_aa: CASSLDLTIFAAGGDGEQFF

v_call: TRBV21-1
j_call: TRBJ1-2
clone_size: -
d_call: -
cdr3_nt: TGTGCCAGCAGCCGCGGACAGGGGGGACACTATGGCTACACCTTC
cdr3_aa: CASSRGQGGHYGYTF

v_call: TRBV19
j_call: TRBJ1-2
clone_size: -
d_call: TRBD1
cdr3_nt: TGTGCCAGTAGTATCACCGGGACAGCGAGCGGCTTTGGCGGCTACACCTTC
cdr3_aa: CASSITGTASGFGGYTF

v_call: TRBV4-1
j_call: TRBJ1-4
clone_size: -
d_call: -
cdr3_nt: TGCGCCAGCAGCCCTAGGGACAACCCGGCTAATGAAAAACTGTTTTTT
cdr3_aa: CASSPRDNPANEKLFF

v_call: TRBV6-5
j_call: TRBJ2-2
clone_size: -
d_call: -
cdr3_nt: TGTGCCAGCAGTTACTTACAGGGATTGACCGGGGAGCTGTTTTTT
cdr3_aa: CASSYLQGLTGELFF

v_call: TRBV5-1
j_call: TRBJ1-1
clone_size: -
d_call: -
cdr3_nt: TGCGCCAGCAGCTTGGCGTTGAACACTGAAGCTTTCTTT
cdr3_aa: CASSLALNTEAFF

v_call: TRBV9
j_call: TRBJ2-1
clone_size: -
d_call: TRBD2
cdr3_nt: TGTGCCAGCATTTGGACTAGCGGGGGGCCTTGCTCCTACAATGAGCAGTTCTTC
cdr3_aa: CASIWTSGGPCSYNEQFF

v_call: TRBV6-2/TRBV6-3
j_call: TRBJ2-1
clone_size: -
d_call: TRBD2
cdr3_nt: TGTGCCAGCAGTCCGCTAGCGGGATCGATCGGGGAGCAGTTCTTC
cdr3_aa: CASSPLAGSIGEQFF

v_call: TRBV4-1
j_call: TRBJ2-7
clone_size: -
d_call: -
cdr3_nt: TGCGCCAGCAGCCAACTCACTAGGACACTAAGGGGCGAGCAGTACTTC
cdr3_aa: CASSQLTRTLRGEQYF

v_call: TRBV6-4
j_call: TRBJ1-5
clone_size: -
d_call: -
cdr3_nt: TGTGCCAGCTTACAGGATCAGGAGCCCCAGCATTTT
cdr3_aa: CASLQDQEPQHF

v_call: TRBV6-5
j_call: TRBJ1-1
clone_size: -
d_call: -
cdr3_nt: TGTGCCAGCGACCGCCCCGGACAGCGCAACACTGAAGCTTTCTTT
cdr3_aa: CASDRPGQRNTEAFF